This paragraph reports one TCR beta chain. Original methodology: Amplification of reference gene primers was used by the study to estimate nucleated cell counts. Here immunoSEQ multiplex PCR was the method, and the copy in TCRdb shows in-frame clones only, minus some. The V and J calls and clone size were taken over from that table, and D and trimming were inferred from the DNA. The data show more than 15,000 clones, roughly four fifths seen once. The data were taken from a study of blood T cell repertoires in COVID-19. Study overall: Samples of COVID-19 (acute and convalescent) were obtained from the United States, Italy and Spain. PBMCs, B-cell-depleted T cells, or T cells were the source of the cDNA or gDNA that made up the material.

Germline values: CDR1 SNHLY, CDR2 FYNNEI. The CDR3 runs to 15 residues. V was clipped by 3 bases and J by 1 base, with 10 bases between them. What was sequenced was peripheral blood. This chain uses TRBV2 with TRBJ2-4; TRBD1 is a possible D gene (5 bases). This TCR was recovered from a man older than 75 with active COVID-19. The CDR3 nucleotides are TGTGCCAGCAGTGATGAACAGGCTGCCAAAAACATTCAGTACTTC. It codes for CASSDEQAAKNIQYF.